Listed below are T cell receptor beta chains from one sample, sequenced in a study of read filtering for tumor transcriptome and immune sequencing. MiXCR, run by TCRdb on the reads, gives a single entry per CDR3 protein. Of more than 20,000 distinct CDR3 sequences in the sample, around a fifth were seen once. The sample comprised a population of CD138-negative cells sorted from bone marrow. The receptor set was obtained from a donor aged 40 or older with multiple myeloma. CDR3s include the opening cysteine and the closing phenylalanine or tryptophan. Fields, in order: V gene, D gene, J gene, clone size, CDR3 DNA, CDR3 protein. The D gene is left open where the match is weak. Some rows mark clone size as missing; the rest say once, few, many or name a class of expanded clone.

V: TRBV5-1
D: TRBD2
J: TRBJ2-3
size: few
DNA: TGCGCCAGCAGCTTGGGACTAGCGGTGGGCACAGATACGCAGTATTTT
CDR3: CASSLGLAVGTDTQYF

V: TRBV7-2
D: NA
J: TRBJ1-5
size: NA
DNA: TGTGCCAGCAGCTTAGACGTCATGGTTAATCAGCCCCAGCATTTT
CDR3: CASSLDVMVNQPQHF

V: TRBV4-1
D: NA
J: TRBJ2-3
size: NA
DNA: TGCGCCAGCAGCCGACGGGGCGGACCTAGCACAGATACGCAGTATTTT
CDR3: CASSRRGGPSTDTQYF

V: TRBV20-1
D: NA
J: TRBJ1-1
size: many
DNA: TGCAGTGCTAGAGACCCGAAACAGGGATCTGAAGCTTTCTTT
CDR3: CSARDPKQGSEAFF

V: TRBV2
D: NA
J: TRBJ2-5
size: many
DNA: TGTGCCAGCAGTAGGGCGGACCAAGAGACCCAGTACTTC
CDR3: CASSRADQETQYF

V: TRBV5-1
D: TRBD1
J: TRBJ1-1
size: many
DNA: TGCGCCAGCAGCTCCGCGGGACAGACGATGAACACTGAAGCTTTCTTT
CDR3: CASSSAGQTMNTEAFF

V: TRBV19
D: TRBD1
J: TRBJ2-3
size: many
DNA: TGTGCCAGTAGTACGGACAGGTGGGCAGATACGCAGTATTTT
CDR3: CASSTDRWADTQYF

V: TRBV6-6
D: NA
J: TRBJ2-1
size: many
DNA: TGTGCCAGCAGTTACTCCGGCAGCATCAGCTACAATGAGCAGTTCTTC
CDR3: CASSYSGSISYNEQFF

V: TRBV20-1
D: NA
J: TRBJ2-3
size: NA
DNA: TGCAGTGCCCGATGGGACCCATCGATGATGCAGTATTTT
CDR3: CSARWDPSMMQYF

V: TRBV28
D: TRBD1
J: TRBJ1-2
size: many
DNA: TGTGCCAGCGCACAGGGCCCAGGGGGCTATGGCTACACCTTC
CDR3: CASAQGPGGYGYTF

V: TRBV19
D: NA
J: TRBJ1-5
size: NA
DNA: TGTGCCAGTAGTATGTGGGATCAGCCCCAGCATTTT
CDR3: CASSMWDQPQHF

V: TRBV5-1
D: NA
J: TRBJ2-3
size: few
DNA: TGCGCCAGCTGCAGTTTGGATGAAGATACGCAGTATTTT
CDR3: CASCSLDEDTQYF

V: TRBV24-1
D: NA
J: TRBJ1-5
size: few
DNA: TGTGCCACCAGTAATCAGCCCCAGCATTTT
CDR3: CATSNQPQHF

V: TRBV11-2
D: NA
J: TRBJ2-7
size: many
DNA: TGTGCCAGCAGCTTACGGACTGAGCAGTACTTC
CDR3: CASSLRTEQYF

V: TRBV20-1
D: NA
J: TRBJ1-4
size: many
DNA: TGCAGTGTAGGGGGATTGGATGAAAAACTGTTTTTT
CDR3: CSVGGLDEKLFF

V: TRBV7-3
D: NA
J: TRBJ2-1
size: many
DNA: TGTGCCAGCAGCCGGGACAATGAGCAGTTCTTC
CDR3: CASSRDNEQFF

V: TRBV6-6
D: TRBD1
J: TRBJ1-3
size: few
DNA: TGTGCCAGCAGTTACTTACAGGGGGCTCCTGGAAACACCATATATTTT
CDR3: CASSYLQGAPGNTIYF

V: TRBV7-4
D: TRBD1
J: TRBJ2-3
size: many
DNA: TGTGCCAGCAGCTTAGTTTTATCCCAAACACGATTCCGACAGGGATCTACAGATACGCAGTATTTT
CDR3: CASSLVLSQTRFRQGSTDTQYF

V: TRBV3-1
D: NA
J: TRBJ2-3
size: NA
DNA: TGTGCCAGCAGCCAAAAGCCGGGCAGGGTGGATACGCAGTATTTT
CDR3: CASSQKPGRVDTQYF

V: TRBV6-5
D: NA
J: TRBJ2-5
size: NA
DNA: TGTGCCAGCAGTCACGGTCTTAAGACCCAGTACTTC
CDR3: CASSHGLKTQYF

V: TRBV30
D: NA
J: TRBJ2-3
size: many
DNA: TGTGCCTGGAGTTGGGGCACAGATACGCAGTATTTT
CDR3: CAWSWGTDTQYF

V: TRBV2
D: TRBD2
J: TRBJ2-1
size: many
DNA: TGTGCCACCAATGGGGAGGGTTTAGAGCAGTTCTTC
CDR3: CATNGEGLEQFF

V: TRBV15
D: NA
J: TRBJ1-4
size: once
DNA: TGTGCCACCAGCAGAGCCCTAGGACTAACTAGCACAGGTACGCAGTGTTTT
CDR3: CATSRALGLTSTGTQCF

V: TRBV28
D: NA
J: TRBJ1-1
size: NA
DNA: TGTGCCAGCAGTTTTTTGGAGGACACTGAAGCTTTCTTT
CDR3: CASSFLEDTEAFF

V: TRBV7-3
D: NA
J: TRBJ2-1
size: NA
DNA: TGTGCCAGCAGCTCAGCCTCGGGCTCCTACAATGAGCAGTTCTTC
CDR3: CASSSASGSYNEQFF

V: TRBV19
D: NA
J: TRBJ2-2
size: NA
DNA: TGTGCCAGTAGTATGGGGGGCTTAGTTGGCACCGGGGAGCTGTTTTTT
CDR3: CASSMGGLVGTGELFF

V: TRBV20-1
D: NA
J: TRBJ1-1
size: many
DNA: TGCAGTGTCACGGCCGGGGGCACTGAAGCTTTCTTT
CDR3: CSVTAGGTEAFF

V: TRBV7-2
D: NA
J: TRBJ1-5
size: NA
DNA: TGTGCCAGCAGCTTAATAGGGGCTTCCAATCAGCCCCAGCATTTT
CDR3: CASSLIGASNQPQHF

V: TRBV7-8
D: TRBD1
J: TRBJ2-3
size: once
DNA: TGTGCCAGCAGCTTGACAGGGCTTACAGATACGCAGTATTTT
CDR3: CASSLTGLTDTQYF

V: TRBV5-4
D: NA
J: TRBJ1-2
size: NA
DNA: TGTGCCAGCAGCTTGGGGTTGCCGTCCGAGGGATATGGCTACACCTTC
CDR3: CASSLGLPSEGYGYTF

V: TRBV7-8
D: TRBD1
J: TRBJ2-1
size: NA
DNA: TGTGCCAGCAGCTTCGGACAGGTCTACTCTTCCTACAATGAGCAGTTCTTC
CDR3: CASSFGQVYSSYNEQFF

V: TRBV28
D: NA
J: TRBJ2-7
size: many
DNA: TGTGCCAGCAAGGGGACAAGCTCCTACGAGCAGTACTTC
CDR3: CASKGTSSYEQYF

V: TRBV3-1
D: NA
J: TRBJ2-5
size: NA
DNA: TGTGCCAGCAGCCAAGGTTCGTCGGCTGGCCAAGAGACCCAGTACTTC
CDR3: CASSQGSSAGQETQYF

V: TRBV19
D: TRBD2
J: TRBJ2-1
size: medium-sized
DNA: TGTGCCAGTAGTATGGGCGGGGGGAATGAGCAGTTCTTC
CDR3: CASSMGGGNEQFF

V: TRBV7-9
D: NA
J: TRBJ2-3
size: many
DNA: TGTGCCAGCAGCGCTTGGACTAACGGTCGAATCGATACGCAGTATTTT
CDR3: CASSAWTNGRIDTQYF

V: TRBV19
D: TRBD1
J: TRBJ2-7
size: NA
DNA: TGTGCCAGTAGTGCCGGACAGGTAGACTCCTACGAGCAGTACTTC
CDR3: CASSAGQVDSYEQYF

V: TRBV20-1
D: NA
J: TRBJ1-4
size: many
DNA: TGCAGTGCTACCACAGACGGGGCTAATGAAAAACTGTTTTTT
CDR3: CSATTDGANEKLFF

V: TRBV20-1
D: NA
J: TRBJ1-1
size: few
DNA: TGCAGTGCTAGAGTGCAGGGCTTCGCCAATGGAGCTTTCTTT
CDR3: CSARVQGFANGAFF

V: TRBV6-5
D: TRBD2
J: TRBJ2-1
size: medium-sized
DNA: TGTGCCAGCAGTTCGGGGGGGCGCTACAATGAGCAGTTCTTC
CDR3: CASSSGGRYNEQFF

V: TRBV21-1
D: NA
J: TRBJ1-5
size: many
DNA: TGTGCCAGCAGCAACACGAAGAGGGGTAATCAGCCCCAGCATTTT
CDR3: CASSNTKRGNQPQHF

V: TRBV20-1
D: TRBD2
J: TRBJ2-1
size: medium-sized
DNA: TGCAGTGCTAGAGGAGCGGGGGACTACAATGAGCAGTTCTTC
CDR3: CSARGAGDYNEQFF

V: TRBV28
D: NA
J: TRBJ1-1
size: NA
DNA: TGTGCCACGCAGTTATGGGGGGCTGACACTGAAGCTTTCTTT
CDR3: CATQLWGADTEAFF

V: TRBV7-9
D: TRBD1
J: TRBJ1-1
size: many
DNA: TGTGCCAGCAGCGGAACCGGGACAGCAAACACTGAAGCTTTCTTT
CDR3: CASSGTGTANTEAFF

V: TRBV20-1
D: NA
J: TRBJ2-1
size: few
DNA: TGCAGTGCTAAGGTGCCCGGTGAGCAGTTCTTC
CDR3: CSAKVPGEQFF

V: TRBV12-3/TRBV12-4
D: TRBD1
J: TRBJ2-1
size: many
DNA: TGTGCCAGCAGTTTAGTAGGGGGCCACAATGAGCAGTTCTTC
CDR3: CASSLVGGHNEQFF

V: TRBV28
D: TRBD2
J: TRBJ2-1
size: many
DNA: TGTGCCAGCAGTTTAAGCGGGGGGGCCTCCTACAATGAGCAGTTCTTC
CDR3: CASSLSGGASYNEQFF

V: TRBV19
D: NA
J: TRBJ1-3
size: few
DNA: TGTGCCAGTAGTATAGATGGGGCTGCGCCTTCTGGAAACACCATATATTTT
CDR3: CASSIDGAAPSGNTIYF

V: TRBV10-3
D: NA
J: TRBJ2-3
size: NA
DNA: TGTGCCACCCGGGCGTCAGATATGCAGTATTTT
CDR3: CATRASDMQYF

V: TRBV9
D: TRBD2
J: TRBJ2-7
size: many
DNA: TGTGCCAGCAGCTCACCCAGGGGACTAGTCAGCTACGAGCAGTACTTC
CDR3: CASSSPRGLVSYEQYF

V: TRBV10-2
D: TRBD2
J: TRBJ2-2
size: few
DNA: TGCGCCAGCAGTGGGGCTAGCGGCAACACCGGGGAGCTGTTTTTT
CDR3: CASSGASGNTGELFF

V: TRBV28
D: NA
J: TRBJ2-2
size: NA
DNA: TGTGCCAGCAGTCCTCATGACACCGGGGAGCTGTTTTTT
CDR3: CASSPHDTGELFF

V: TRBV4-1
D: NA
J: TRBJ1-5
size: NA
DNA: TGCGCCGGCAGCCAAGAAGTATTAGGGGTCCTCAATCAGCCCCAGCATTTT
CDR3: CAGSQEVLGVLNQPQHF

V: TRBV6-2/TRBV6-3
D: NA
J: TRBJ2-3
size: many
DNA: TGTGCCAGCAGTTACTCGGGAGATACGCAGTATTTT
CDR3: CASSYSGDTQYF

V: TRBV29-1
D: NA
J: TRBJ2-1
size: many
DNA: TGCAGCGCCAAACCTAGCGATGAGGAGCAGTTCTTC
CDR3: CSAKPSDEEQFF